This T cell receptor (beta chain) comes out of a study of PD-L1 blockade in urothelial cancer. Sequenced by immunoSEQ multiplex PCR; TCRdb stores in-frame clones only, minus some. The sample carries more than 45,000 clones, 70% to 90% recorded once. The V and J ends lost 6 bases and 1 base, in that order; junction bases with no gene match: 4. CDR1 and CDR2 (germline): SNHLY, FYNNEI. CDR3 length: 15 residues. This clone is termed medium-sized. V is TRBV2 and J is TRBJ2-3; 10 nucleotides align to TRBD2. The receptor was derived from an elderly man with urothelial cancer. Source: PBMCs, taken around atezolizumab (anti-PD-L1) treatment. As DNA, the CDR3 is TGTGCCAGCAGGAGGACTAGCGGAGGCACAGATACGCAGTATTTT. This gives the protein CASRRTSGGTDTQYF.